These 6 T cell receptor beta chains share one sample of origin, sequenced in a study of T-cell reconstitution after alpha-beta-depleted transplantation in children. This sample's TCRbeta library carried unique molecular identifier barcodes. A single record per CDR3 protein comes from TCRdb applying MiXCR to the PCR reads. This sample has a few hundred thousand distinct CDR3 sequences, with 25% to 30% found just once. The source material was PBMCs, sampled before TCRalphabeta/CD19-depleted stem cell transplant. All receptors derive from a boy in the first two years of life with Wiskott-Aldrich syndrome, due to receive a stem cell transplant.

The chain combines TRBV12-3 or TRBV12-4 with TRBJ2-4; no clear D. V was trimmed by 7 bases and J by 8 bases, leaving 15 bases between them. The CDR3 is 13 residues long. CDR3: CASTPRSSDIQYF. CDR3 coding DNA: TGTGCCAGCACCCCAAGGTCTTCAGACATTCAGTACTTC.

The V call is TRBV5-1, the J call TRBJ2-3; D is possibly TRBD1 (6 bases). Germline loops: CDR1 SGHRS, CDR2 YFSETQ. The CDR3 is 16 residues long. V lost 2 bases and J 5 bases, leaving 18 bases between the germline ends. CDR3 nucleotide sequence: TGCGCCAGCAGCTTTCTGCCCAGGGGTTTTGGAGATACGCAGTATTTT. Protein sequence: CASSFLPRGFGDTQYF.

This clonotype was seen once. The chain combines TRBV28 with TRBJ2-7, with 10 bases aligning to TRBD2. The CDR3 contains 15 residues. Trimming took 8 bases from V and 0 from J; bases not matched to a gene: 7. The germline gives CDR1 MDHEN, CDR2 SYDVKM. CDR3 DNA sequence: TGTGCCAGCTCTAGCGGGGGTTATCTCTCCTACGAGCAGTACTTC. Its translation is CASSSGGYLSYEQYF.

This clonotype was observed a handful of times. The chain carries TRBV4-1 and TRBJ1-2; the D is unclear. The CDR3 covers 15 residues. Germline-derived CDR1 and CDR2 are MGHRA and YSYEKL. With 0 bases removed from V and 0 bases from J, the gap between germline ends came to 8 bases. Here the CDR3 reads CASSQDPRPNYGYTF. The CDR3 DNA follows: TGCGCCAGCAGCCAAGATCCCAGACCTAACTATGGCTACACCTTC.

V is TRBV5-5 and J is TRBJ2-7; D might be TRBD2 (5 bases). The CDR3 runs 16 residues. V lost 1 base, J lost 3 bases, and 17 bases lay in between. Germline values: CDR1 SGHKS, CDR2 YYEKEE (reference sequence). The CDR3 DNA follows: TGTGCCAGCAGCTTGAGAGGGAACCAGGCGGGCTACGAGCAGTACTTC. Its protein product is CASSLRGNQAGYEQYF.

A single count supports this clonotype. The chain links TRBV5-1 to TRBJ2-2, with 13 bases identical to TRBD2. J was trimmed by 3 bases and V by 4 bases; bases with no gene match: 6. Germline lookup yields CDR1 SGHRS and CDR2 YFSETQ. The CDR3 runs 17 residues. This CDR3 reads CASSGGTSGTYTGELFF. The CDR3 DNA is TGCGCCAGCAGCGGGGGGACTAGCGGGACTTACACCGGGGAGCTGTTTTTT.